A selection of T cell receptor beta chains follows, all from one sample in a study of regulatory T cells in long-lasting Graves disease. MiXCR was run by TCRdb on the multiplex PCR reads, yielding one entry per CDR3 protein. The data hold about 330,000 distinct CDR3 sequences, with around 15% observed a single time. The same sample was also used in a study of T cells in Graves' hyperthyroidism and ophthalmopathy.

The sequences come from peripheral blood mononuclear cells (PBMCs), collected at new diagnosis, from a patient treated with antithyroid drugs. The receptors were gathered from a woman aged 18-29 years with Graves disease. The conserved cysteine and the conserved F or W are not part of the CDR3 here. The order of the fields is J gene, V gene, clone size, CDR3 protein. Clone size is shown for a subset of rows, as once, few, many or a class of expanded clone.

TRBJ2-3 TRBV5-1 . ASSWVTSGRAADTQY
TRBJ2-5 TRBV28 many ASRPAGGETQY
TRBJ2-3 TRBV3-1 many ASSQEPRLAGGDTQY
TRBJ2-6 TRBV10-2 . ASSRSSTISGANVLT
TRBJ1-4 TRBV18 . ASSPETGWTNEKLF
TRBJ1-1 TRBV30 many AWMIDGFETF
TRBJ2-3 TRBV7-6 . ASSSTGGEIGTDTQY
TRBJ2-2 TRBV7-9 . ASSLVGLPNTGELF
TRBJ1-5 TRBV7-2 . ASSLAYRNQPQH
TRBJ1-5 TRBV27 . ASRGGTNQPQH
TRBJ2-5 TRBV5-1 many ASSLRLRAETQY
TRBJ2-1 TRBV6-2/TRBV6-3 many ASSGAEYNEQF
TRBJ2-3 TRBV3-1 many ASTTGAFTDTQY
TRBJ1-1 TRBV20-1 . SAWAGTEDF
TRBJ2-2 TRBV15 once ATTRDRPGELF
TRBJ2-2 TRBV28 many ASMKETSPGELF
TRBJ2-2 TRBV27 few ASSLLGSGGTGELF
TRBJ2-1 TRBV28 many ASTPGRGDGNEQF
TRBJ2-4 TRBV28 many ASTMGTSANIQY
TRBJ1-2 TRBV2 many ASSGTGENYGYT